These 20 T cell receptor beta chains were sequenced from one sample in a study of memory CD4+ T cells and cytomegalovirus serostatus. Single viable CD3+CD4+CD8-CD45RO+ cells were sorted as the memory CD4+ T cells. Assay used: immunoSEQ multiplex PCR; TCRdb lists only in-frame clones, some missing. Of about 48,000 clones detected, around 80% appear once; the ten largest clones hold around 0.77%. Sequenced input: memory CD4+ T cells from blood. These TCRs come from an adult in good health and CMV-seronegative.

V and J are TRBV15 and TRBJ2-3; D is perhaps TRBD1 or TRBD2 (5 bases each). CDR1 is LNHNV, CDR2 YYDKDF, per germline (reference sequence). V lost 5 bases and J 9 bases, leaving 15 bases between the germline ends. This CDR3 contains 13 residues. CDR3 in DNA: TGTGCCACCAGCCCGGGGACGTTCGAGACGCAGTATTTT. It yields the protein CATSPGTFETQYF.

V and J are TRBV6-1 and TRBJ2-4, with D tentatively TRBD1 (6 bases). This CDR3 spans 15 amino acids. Germline V CDR1 and CDR2: MNHNS, SASEGT. Trimming shortened V by 3 bases and J by 0 bases, and 9 bases separated the two germline ends. CDR3 DNA sequence: TGTGCCAGCAGTGAGATACAGGGAGCCAAAAACATTCAGTACTTC. Amino acid sequence: CASSEIQGAKNIQYF.

The genes are TRBV5-1 and TRBJ2-3; a possible D gene is TRBD1 (5 bases). The ends were cut back, 0 bases at V and 6 bases at J, with 14 bases in the middle. Germline V gene sequence: CDR1 SGHRS, CDR2 YFSETQ. The CDR3 covers 15 residues. CDR3 residues: CASSLGQGKGDTQYF. The DNA for the CDR3 is TGCGCCAGCAGCTTGGGCCAGGGAAAAGGTGATACGCAGTATTTT.

The V call is TRBV10-1, the J call TRBJ2-2, with TRBD2 matching over 13 bases. Germline CDR1 and CDR2: WNHNN and SYGVQD (reference sequence). The trim removed 3 bases at V and 3 bases at J, leaving 4 bases unmatched. The CDR3 is made up of 17 amino acids. In DNA form, the CDR3 reads TGCGCCAGCAGTGACCCGGGACTAGCGGGATACACCGGGGAGCTGTTTTTT. Translating it yields CASSDPGLAGYTGELFF.

The V gene is TRBV28, the J gene TRBJ1-1, with 8 bases identical to TRBD1. The length of the CDR3 is 14 residues. Germline V CDR1 and CDR2: MDHEN, SYDVKM. The junction had 7 bases not matched to a gene; V was cut back by 5 bases and J by 5 bases. The CDR3 coding sequence is TGTGCCAGCAGTCCAGCAGGGGGCAGGACTGAAGCTTTCTTT. Protein sequence: CASSPAGGRTEAFF.

This clone was counted only a few times. The chain employs TRBV19 and TRBJ1-1; 8 nucleotides line up with TRBD1. The CDR3 covers 15 residues. CDR1 is LNHDA, CDR2 SQIVND, per germline (reference sequence). V trimming: 3 bases; J trimming: 5 bases; junction bases outside the gene matches: 8. CDR3 protein: CASSIRGTGGTEAFF. In DNA, the CDR3 is TGTGCCAGTAGTATTCGAGGTACAGGGGGAACTGAAGCTTTCTTT.

Only a few counts were recorded for this clone. The chain's CDR3 is CASSLARLTEAFF. CDR3 DNA sequence: TGTGCCAGCAGCTTAGCACGATTGACTGAAGCTTTCTTT. The chain recombines TRBV7-9 with TRBJ1-1, with D unclear. The CDR3 length is 13 residues. Between the trimmed V and J ends, which lost 0 bases and 5 bases, there was a span of 7 bases. Per germline, CDR1 SEHNR and CDR2 FQNEAQ (reference sequence).

This clone was seen just once. The rearrangement links TRBV7-2 to TRBJ2-1; unclear D gene. V was clipped by 5 bases and J by 8 bases, with 10 bases between them. Germline CDR1 SGHTA, CDR2 FQGNSA. The CDR3 runs to 12 residues. The CDR3 nucleotides are TGTGCCAGCAGCCCCCGGGCCCATGAGCAGTTCTTC. Its translation: CASSPRAHEQFF.

This sequence joins TRBV7-9 and TRBJ2-7; D is perhaps TRBD2 (6 bases). The CDR3 runs 15 residues. V was cut by 7 bases and J by 5 bases, with 21 bases left in between. Germline lookup yields CDR1 SEHNR and CDR2 FQNEAQ (reference sequence). CDR3 sequence: CASTPYEGGRNEQYF. CDR3 bases: TGTGCCAGCACCCCATATGAGGGAGGAAGGAACGAGCAGTACTTC.

The J gene is TRBJ2-1, the V gene TRBV5-1; a possible D gene is TRBD2 (6 bases). This CDR3 spans 13 amino acids. Trimming removed 5 bases at V and 2 bases at J, with 8 bases between. Germline CDR1 and CDR2: SGHRS and YFSETQ. The CDR3 sequence: CASSSGTYNEQFF. The CDR3 DNA follows: TGCGCCAGCAGTAGCGGAACCTACAATGAGCAGTTCTTC.

This chain uses TRBV6-1 with TRBJ1-4; D is perhaps TRBD1 (5 bases). This CDR3 comprises 14 residues. V was trimmed by 4 bases and J by 4 bases, leaving 10 bases between them. CDR1 MNHNS and CDR2 SASEGT come from the germline V gene. This chain's CDR3 is CASSAQGVNEKLFF. The DNA for the CDR3 is TGTGCCAGCAGTGCTCAGGGAGTTAATGAAAAACTGTTTTTT.

V gene TRBV2 combines with J gene TRBJ1-5; D call uncertain. CDR1 is SNHLY and CDR2 is FYNNEI in the germline V gene. V gave up 3 bases and J gave up 4 bases, with 7 bases separating them. The CDR3 extends over 13 amino acids. CDR3 sequence: CASSDLLNQPQHF. In DNA form, the CDR3 reads TGTGCCAGCAGTGACCTCCTAAATCAGCCCCAGCATTTT.

The chain carries TRBV2 and TRBJ1-1; maybe TRBD1 (5 bases). Trimming removed 6 bases from V and 3 bases from J, with 20 bases in between. The CDR3 is made up of 16 amino acids. From germline, CDR1 is SNHLY and CDR2 FYNNEI. The CDR3 loop reads CASRGRLSGTYTEAFF. The CDR3 nucleotides are TGTGCCAGCAGGGGGCGGTTGTCAGGGACTTACACTGAAGCTTTCTTT.

There are a few counts of this clone. This sequence joins TRBV19 and TRBJ2-5; a possible D gene is TRBD2 (7 bases). The CDR3 extends over 13 amino acids. Per germline, CDR1 LNHDA and CDR2 SQIVND (reference sequence). CDR3 region: CAPRGGRTETQYF. DNA for the CDR3: TGTGCACCGAGGGGGGGGCGGACAGAGACCCAGTACTTC.

The chain recombines TRBV30 with TRBJ1-2; D remains ambiguous. Germline CDR1 GTSNPN, CDR2 SVGIG (reference sequence). CDR3 size: 14 residues. The V gene lost 0 bases and the J gene lost 4 bases, with 12 bases spanning the gap. The CDR3 here is CAWSVGGPAYGYTF. CDR3 in DNA: TGTGCCTGGAGTGTAGGTGGTCCGGCCTATGGCTACACCTTC.

J is TRBJ2-5 and V is TRBV6-6; 11 bases match TRBD1. The J call may be wrong; the DNA end is better matched by TRBJ2-7. The germline gives CDR1 MNHNY, CDR2 SVGAGI (reference sequence). This CDR3 region has 15 residues. The CDR3 nucleotides read TGTGCCAGCAGTTACCTGGGACAGGGGGGCTCCGAGCAGTACTTC. Translating gives CASSYLGQGGSEQYF.

This sequence joins TRBV19 and TRBJ2-3, with 9 bases aligning to TRBD2. This CDR3 has 15 amino acids. J gave up 6 bases and V 6 bases, and 10 bases lay outside the gene matches. CDR1 is LNHDA and CDR2 is SQIVND in the germline V gene (reference sequence). The CDR3 DNA reads as TGTGCCAGTAGCCCCAGGGCGGGAGGGATGGATACGCAGTATTTT. This sequence encodes CASSPRAGGMDTQYF.

The rearrangement joins TRBV30 to TRBJ1-2, with D maybe TRBD1 (5 bases). The CDR3 runs to 14 residues. Per the germline V gene, CDR1 is GTSNPN and CDR2 is SVGIG (reference sequence). The V gene lost 2 bases and the J gene lost 7 bases, with 17 bases spanning the gap. Here the CDR3 DNA reads TGTGCCTGGAGTCGCGGAGGGGAAGGAGGTGGCTACACCTTC. It codes for CAWSRGGEGGGYTF.

V and J are TRBV30 and TRBJ1-4; TRBD1 matches 9 bases. The length of the CDR3 is 13 residues. Germline CDR1 and CDR2: GTSNPN and SVGIG (reference sequence). Losses at the gene ends were 4 bases for V and 7 bases for J; bases not matched to a gene: 4. The CDR3 sequence is CAWMGQGGEKLFF. As DNA, the CDR3 is TGTGCCTGGATGGGACAGGGAGGTGAAAAACTGTTTTTT.

This clone was counted only a few times. Here the CDR3 reads CASSQAFSAKNIQYF. The CDR3 DNA follows: TGCGCCAGCAGCCAAGCATTCTCAGCCAAAAACATTCAGTACTTC. The chain joins TRBV4-1 to TRBJ2-4; D not certain. This CDR3 has 15 amino acids. V gave up 1 base and J gave up 0 bases, with 7 bases separating them. CDR1 is MGHRA and CDR2 is YSYEKL in the germline V gene.